This note documents a single T cell receptor (beta chain) sequence. What it binds is not known. This specimen comes from a study of cytomegalovirus exposure and HLA in healthy donors. Using immunoSEQ multiplex PCR, the repertoire was profiled, and TCRdb retains in-frame clones only, with some absent. This sample has 60,000 or so clones, with 92% found just once. This CDR3 is built from 14 residues. Per the germline V gene, CDR1 is MNHEY and CDR2 is SMNVEV (reference sequence). V lost 5 bases, J lost 6 bases, and 16 bases lay in between. Study-wide points: Rare TCR sequences predominated, though certain public TCRs were found in many donors. The authors enumerated around 150 TCR beta chains as linked to cytomegalovirus. A few CMV-associated chains were confirmed in vitro to be specific for CMV antigens.

The chain links TRBV27 to TRBJ1-1; no firm D call. The receptor was isolated from a woman aged 18-29 years in good health and CMV-seronegative. The sample comprised PBMCs. The CDR3 loop is CASSTSASAPEAFF. CDR3 coding DNA: TGTGCCAGCAGTACCTCGGCCAGCGCCCCTGAAGCTTTCTTT.